The sequence of this TCR beta chain was determined in a study of blood T cell repertoires in COVID-19. Per the germline V gene, CDR1 is SGHTA and CDR2 is FQGNSA. After removal of 5 bases from V and 6 bases from J, the junction contained 10 bases not matched to a gene. The length of the CDR3 is 16 residues. This clone was picked up one time. Study processing details: From reference gene primer amplification, estimates of nucleated cell counts were derived. TCRdb's table, derived via immunoSEQ multiplex PCR, lists solely in-frame clones and lacks some. That table is the source of V, J and clone size, and D and trimming were worked out from the DNA. This table has some 150,000 clones, 75% to 90% appearing once.

The specimen was peripheral blood. This sequence joins TRBV7-2 and TRBJ2-3, with 11 positions matching TRBD2. This clonotype was obtained from a human donor in a cohort sampled during active COVID-19. The chain's CDR3 is CASSLSSSGGRDTQYF. CDR3 nucleotides: TGTGCCAGCAGCCTCAGTTCTAGCGGGGGGCGGGATACGCAGTATTTT.